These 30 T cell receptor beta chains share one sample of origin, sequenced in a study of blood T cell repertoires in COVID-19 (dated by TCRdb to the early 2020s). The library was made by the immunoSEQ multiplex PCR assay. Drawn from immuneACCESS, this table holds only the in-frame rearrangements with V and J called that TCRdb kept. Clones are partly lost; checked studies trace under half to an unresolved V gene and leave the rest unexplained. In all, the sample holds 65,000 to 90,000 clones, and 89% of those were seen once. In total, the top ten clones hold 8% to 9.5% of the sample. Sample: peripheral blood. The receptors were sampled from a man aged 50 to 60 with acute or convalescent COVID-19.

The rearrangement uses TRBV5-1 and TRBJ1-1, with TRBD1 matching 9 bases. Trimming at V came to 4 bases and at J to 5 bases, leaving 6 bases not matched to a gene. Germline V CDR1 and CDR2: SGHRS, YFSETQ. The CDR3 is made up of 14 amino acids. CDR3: CASSPTGGRTEAFF. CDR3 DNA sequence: TGCGCCAGCAGCCCGACAGGGGGTAGAACTGAAGCTTTCTTT.

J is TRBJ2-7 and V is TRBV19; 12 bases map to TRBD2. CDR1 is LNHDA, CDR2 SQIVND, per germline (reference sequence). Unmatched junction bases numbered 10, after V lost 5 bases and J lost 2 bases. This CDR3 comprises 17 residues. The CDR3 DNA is TGTGCCAGTAGTCTGGGGCGGACTAGCGGGAACCCCTACGAGCAGTACTTC. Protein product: CASSLGRTSGNPYEQYF.

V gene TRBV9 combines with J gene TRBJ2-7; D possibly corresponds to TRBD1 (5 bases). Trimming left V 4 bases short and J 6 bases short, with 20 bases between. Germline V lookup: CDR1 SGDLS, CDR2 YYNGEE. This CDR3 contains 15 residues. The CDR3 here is CASSPHDSSLAEQYF. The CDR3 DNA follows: TGTGCCAGCAGCCCACACGACAGTAGCTTAGCCGAGCAGTACTTC.

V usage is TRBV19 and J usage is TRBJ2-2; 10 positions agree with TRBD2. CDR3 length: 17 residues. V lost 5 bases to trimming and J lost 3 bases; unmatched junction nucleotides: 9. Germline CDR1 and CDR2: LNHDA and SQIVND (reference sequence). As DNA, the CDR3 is TGTGCCAGTAGTGGTAGCGGGGGGCCCCGGGACACCGGGGAGCTGTTTTTT. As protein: CASSGSGGPRDTGELFF.

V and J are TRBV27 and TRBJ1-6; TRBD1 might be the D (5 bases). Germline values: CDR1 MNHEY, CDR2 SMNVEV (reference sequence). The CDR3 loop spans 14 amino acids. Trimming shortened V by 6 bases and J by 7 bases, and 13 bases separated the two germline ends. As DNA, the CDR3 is TGTGCCAGCAGGGGGGGGGTTTCCAATTCACCCCTCCACTTT. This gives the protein CASRGGVSNSPLHF.

The CDR3 DNA reads TGCGCCAGCAGCTTGGGAGCGGGGAGCACAGATACGCAGTATTTT. Its translation is CASSLGAGSTDTQYF. The chain has TRBV5-1 and TRBJ2-3; 7 bases align to TRBD2. From germline, CDR1 is SGHRS and CDR2 YFSETQ. Unmatched junction bases numbered 1, after V lost 0 bases and J lost 0 bases. The CDR3 contains 15 residues.

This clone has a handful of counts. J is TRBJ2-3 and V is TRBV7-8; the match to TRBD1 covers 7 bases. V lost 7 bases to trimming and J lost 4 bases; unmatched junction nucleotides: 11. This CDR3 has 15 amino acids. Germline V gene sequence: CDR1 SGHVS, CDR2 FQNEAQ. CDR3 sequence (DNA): TGTGCCAGCACCAACAGACCTACAGGGGCAGATACGCAGTATTTT. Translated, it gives CASTNRPTGADTQYF. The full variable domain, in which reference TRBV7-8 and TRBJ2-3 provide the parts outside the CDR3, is GAGVSQSPRYKVAKRGQDVALRCDPISGHVSLFWYQQALGQGPEFLTYFQNEAQLDKSGLPSDRFFAERPEGSVSTLKIQRTQQEDSAVYLCASTNRPTGADTQYFGPGTRLTVL.

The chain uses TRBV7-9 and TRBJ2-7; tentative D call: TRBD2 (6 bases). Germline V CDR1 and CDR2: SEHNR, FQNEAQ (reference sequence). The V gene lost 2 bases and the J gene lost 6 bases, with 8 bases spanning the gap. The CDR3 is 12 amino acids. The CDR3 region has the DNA TGTGCCAGCAGCTTATTCGGGGGCGAGCAGTACGTC. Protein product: CASSLFGGEQYV.

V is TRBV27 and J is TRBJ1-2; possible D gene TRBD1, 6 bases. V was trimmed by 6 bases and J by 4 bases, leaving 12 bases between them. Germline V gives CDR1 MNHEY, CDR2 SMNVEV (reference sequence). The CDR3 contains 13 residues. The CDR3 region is CASSGGAGYGYTF. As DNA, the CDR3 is TGTGCCAGCAGCGGGGGGGCGGGCTATGGCTACACCTTC.

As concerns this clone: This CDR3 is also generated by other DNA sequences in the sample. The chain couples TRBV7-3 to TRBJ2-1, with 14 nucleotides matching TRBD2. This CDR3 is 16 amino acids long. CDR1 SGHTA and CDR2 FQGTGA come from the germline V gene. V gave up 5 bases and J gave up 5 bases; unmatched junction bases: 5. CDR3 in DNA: TGTGCCAGCAGCCCCGGACTAGCGGGGGGCCACAATGAGCAGTTCTTC. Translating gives CASSPGLAGGHNEQFF.

The CDR3 sequence is CASSLNSQETQYF. CDR3 coding DNA: TGTGCCAGCAGCTTGAACAGCCAAGAGACCCAGTACTTC. The rearrangement links TRBV5-4 to TRBJ2-5, with D unresolved. The CDR3 extends over 13 amino acids. Germline CDR1 is SGHNT and CDR2 is YYREEE (reference sequence). V gave up 1 base and J gave up 1 base, with 5 bases separating them.

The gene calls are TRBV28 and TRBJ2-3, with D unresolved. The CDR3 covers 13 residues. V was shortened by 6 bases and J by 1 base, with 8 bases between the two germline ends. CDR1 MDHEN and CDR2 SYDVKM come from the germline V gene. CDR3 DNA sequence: TGTGCCAGCAGCAACCAGGGCACAGATACGCAGTATTTT. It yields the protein CASSNQGTDTQYF.

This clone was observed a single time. This chain's CDR3 is CASSQGYQPQHF. The CDR3 nucleotides are TGTGCCAGCAGCCAGGGCTATCAGCCCCAGCATTTT. The chain uses TRBV3-1 (or the pseudogene TRBV3-2) and TRBJ1-5; D gene uncertain. The CDR3 has 12 amino acids. Per the germline V gene, CDR1 is LGHDT and CDR2 is YNNKEL (reference sequence). Trimming cost V 3 bases and J 5 bases, with 5 bases left between them.

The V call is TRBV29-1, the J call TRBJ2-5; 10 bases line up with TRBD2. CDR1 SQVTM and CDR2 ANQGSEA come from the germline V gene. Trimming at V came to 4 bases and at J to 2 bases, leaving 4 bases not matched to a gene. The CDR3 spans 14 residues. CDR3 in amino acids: CSVVLAGRQETQYF. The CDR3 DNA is TGCAGCGTTGTACTAGCGGGGAGACAAGAGACCCAGTACTTC.

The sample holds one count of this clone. The CDR3 coding sequence is TGTGCCAGCAGCCCGGGACAGCTGAACACTGAAGCTTTCTTT. Translating gives CASSPGQLNTEAFF. This chain uses TRBV6-5 with TRBJ1-1; TRBD1 agrees at 7 bases. The CDR3 spans 14 residues. Germline CDR1 is MNHEY and CDR2 is SVGAGI. The V gene end was trimmed by 6 bases and the J gene end by 0 bases; junction bases not matched to a gene: 4.

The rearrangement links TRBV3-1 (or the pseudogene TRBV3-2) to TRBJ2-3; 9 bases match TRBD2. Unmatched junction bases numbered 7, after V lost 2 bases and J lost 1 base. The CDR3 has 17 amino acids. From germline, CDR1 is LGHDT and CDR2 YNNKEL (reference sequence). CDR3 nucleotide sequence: TGTGCCAGCAGCCAATATCGCGGGGGGGCTGGCACAGATACGCAGTATTTT. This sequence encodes CASSQYRGGAGTDTQYF.

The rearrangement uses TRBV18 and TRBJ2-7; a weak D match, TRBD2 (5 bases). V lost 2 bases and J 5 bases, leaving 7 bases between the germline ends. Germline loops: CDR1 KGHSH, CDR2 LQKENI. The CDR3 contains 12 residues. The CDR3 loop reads CASSPEGHEQYF. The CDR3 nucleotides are TGTGCCAGCTCACCAGAGGGCCACGAGCAGTACTTC.

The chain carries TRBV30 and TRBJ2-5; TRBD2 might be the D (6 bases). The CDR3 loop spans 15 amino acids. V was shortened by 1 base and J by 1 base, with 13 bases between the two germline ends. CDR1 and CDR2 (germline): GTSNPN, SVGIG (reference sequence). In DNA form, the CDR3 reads TGTGCCTGGAGTGGGCCGGGCGGGGCCCAAGAGACCCAGTACTTC. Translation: CAWSGPGGAQETQYF.

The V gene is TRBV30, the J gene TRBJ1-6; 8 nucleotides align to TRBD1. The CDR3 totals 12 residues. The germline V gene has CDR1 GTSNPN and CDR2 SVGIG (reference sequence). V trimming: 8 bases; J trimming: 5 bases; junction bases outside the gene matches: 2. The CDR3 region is CARGQDNSPLHF. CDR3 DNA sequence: TGTGCCCGGGGACAGGATAATTCACCCCTCCACTTT.

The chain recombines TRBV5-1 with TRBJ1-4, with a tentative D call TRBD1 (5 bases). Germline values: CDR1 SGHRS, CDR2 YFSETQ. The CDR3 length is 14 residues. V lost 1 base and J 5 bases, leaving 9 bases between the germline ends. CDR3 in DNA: TGCGCCAGCAGCTTGTCTACAGGAAATGAAAAACTGTTTTTT. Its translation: CASSLSTGNEKLFF. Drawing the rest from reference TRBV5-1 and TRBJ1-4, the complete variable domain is KAGVTQTPRYLIKTRGQQVTLSCSPISGHRSVSWYQQTPGQGLQFLFEYFSETQRNKGNFPGRFSGRQFSNSRSEMNVSTLELGDSALYLCASSLSTGNEKLFFGSGTQLSVL.

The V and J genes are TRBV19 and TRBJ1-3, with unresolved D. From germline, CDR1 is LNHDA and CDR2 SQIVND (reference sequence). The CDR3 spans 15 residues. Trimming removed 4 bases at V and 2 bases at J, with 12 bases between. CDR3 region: CASSTPSTTGNTIYF. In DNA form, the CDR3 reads TGTGCCAGTAGTACCCCTTCTACCACTGGAAACACCATATATTTT.

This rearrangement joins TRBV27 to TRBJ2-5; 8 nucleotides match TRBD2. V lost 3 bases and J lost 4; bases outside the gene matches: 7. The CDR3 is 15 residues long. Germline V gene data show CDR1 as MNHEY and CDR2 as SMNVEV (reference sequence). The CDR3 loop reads CASSLVGGAAETQYF. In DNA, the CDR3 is TGTGCCAGCAGTTTGGTCGGGGGGGCCGCAGAGACCCAGTACTTC.

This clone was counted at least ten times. Here the CDR3 reads CATSRDRAGVTQYF. CDR3 in DNA: TGTGCCACCAGCAGAGATAGGGCAGGGGTGACCCAGTACTTC. V and J are TRBV15 and TRBJ2-5, with D possibly matching TRBD1 (6 bases). V shed 0 bases and J shed 7 bases, with 12 bases lying between them. The CDR3 runs 14 residues. CDR1 is LNHNV, CDR2 YYDKDF, per germline (reference sequence).

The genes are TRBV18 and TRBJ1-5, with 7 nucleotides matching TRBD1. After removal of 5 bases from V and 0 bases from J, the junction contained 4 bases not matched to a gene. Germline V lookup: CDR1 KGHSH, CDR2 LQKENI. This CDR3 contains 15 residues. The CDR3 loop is CASSGQDLSNQPQHF. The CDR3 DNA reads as TGTGCCAGCTCAGGACAGGACCTTAGCAATCAGCCCCAGCATTTT.

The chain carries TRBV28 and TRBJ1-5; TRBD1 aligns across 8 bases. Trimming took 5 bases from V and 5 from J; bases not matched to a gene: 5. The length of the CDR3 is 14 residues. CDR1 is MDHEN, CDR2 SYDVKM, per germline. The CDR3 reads CASSTGTGYQPQHF. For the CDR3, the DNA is TGTGCCAGCAGTACCGGGACAGGTTATCAGCCCCAGCATTTT.

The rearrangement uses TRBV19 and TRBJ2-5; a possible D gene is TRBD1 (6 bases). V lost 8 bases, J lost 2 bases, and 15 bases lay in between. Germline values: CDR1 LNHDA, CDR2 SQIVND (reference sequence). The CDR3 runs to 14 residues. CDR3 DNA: TGTGCCAGTGGAACTAACAGGGATCAAGAGACCCAGTACTTC. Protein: CASGTNRDQETQYF.

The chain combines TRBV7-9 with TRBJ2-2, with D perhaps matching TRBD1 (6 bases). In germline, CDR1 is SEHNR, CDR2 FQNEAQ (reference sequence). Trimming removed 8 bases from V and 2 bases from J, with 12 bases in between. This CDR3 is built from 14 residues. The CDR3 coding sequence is TGTGCCAGCCTGAGAGGGGGAAACACCGGGGAGCTGTTTTTT. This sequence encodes CASLRGGNTGELFF.

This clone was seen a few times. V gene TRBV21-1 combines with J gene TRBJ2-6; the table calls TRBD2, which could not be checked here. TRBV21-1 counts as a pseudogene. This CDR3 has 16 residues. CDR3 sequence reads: CASFRGISSGANVLTF. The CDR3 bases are TGTGCCAGCTTCCGGGGGATTAGCTCTGGGGCCAACGTCCTGACTTTC.

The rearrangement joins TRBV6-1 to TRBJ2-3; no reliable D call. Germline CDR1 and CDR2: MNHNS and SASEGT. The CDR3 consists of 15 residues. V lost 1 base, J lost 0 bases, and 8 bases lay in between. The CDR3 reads CASSEGVRSTDTQYF. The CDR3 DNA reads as TGTGCCAGCAGTGAAGGCGTCAGGAGCACAGATACGCAGTATTTT.

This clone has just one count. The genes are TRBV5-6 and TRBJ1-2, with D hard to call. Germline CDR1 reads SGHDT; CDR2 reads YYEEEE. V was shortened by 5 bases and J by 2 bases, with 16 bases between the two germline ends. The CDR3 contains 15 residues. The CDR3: CASRLRIVGNYGYTF. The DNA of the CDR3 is TGTGCCAGCAGGTTGAGGATAGTCGGGAACTATGGCTACACCTTC. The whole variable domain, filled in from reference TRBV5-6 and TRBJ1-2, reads DAGVTQSPTHLIKTRGQQVTLRCSPKSGHDTVSWYQQALGQGPQFIFQYYEEEERQRGNFPDRFSGHQFPNYSSELNVNALLLGDSALYLCASRLRIVGNYGYTFGSGTRLTVV.